Sequencing of this TCR beta chain was carried out in a study of post-analysis software for immune sequencing data. Study-wide results and limits: Roughly five TRBV segments appeared more often in patients than in controls, and TRBV5-6, TRBV5-1 and TRBV20-1 were among these. Under the F measure, samples that were prepared in one batch clustered strongly together. The normalized Chao1 diversity of multiple sclerosis patients was significantly lower than that of controls.

The CDR3 runs 13 residues. Germline loops: CDR1 DFQATT, CDR2 SNEGSKA (reference sequence). Between the trimmed V and J ends, which lost 5 bases and 4 bases, there was a span of 14 bases. The authors incorporated unique molecular identifiers into the TCR beta cDNA libraries. T cells numbering about 0.85 to 11 million yielded approximately 500,000 cDNA molecules. One entry per CDR3 protein results from TCRdb running MiXCR on the PCR reads. The sample contains almost 700,000 distinct CDR3 sequences, roughly three fifths of which appear only once. Remarks on this clonotype: Its antigen is unknown.

This clonotype originated in a girl under 10 years old with multiple sclerosis. The sample was blood. The chain recombines TRBV20-1 with TRBJ2-5; D possibly corresponds to TRBD2 (5 bases). CDR3 sequence: CSAPGVGGETQYF. In nucleotides, the CDR3 is TGCAGTGCTCCCGGAGTCGGAGGAGAGACCCAGTACTTC.